These 10 T cell receptor beta chains were all obtained from the same sample, sequenced in a study of CD8 T cells in Susac syndrome. Reverse transcription of roughly 0.45 to 1 ug RNA was performed with random hexamers. TCRdb re-called the immunoSEQ multiplex PCR reads through MiXCR, storing one row per CDR3 protein. Of about 130,000 distinct CDR3 sequences listed, approximately 89% are singletons. Specimen: CD8+ T cells from PBMCs. All receptors derive from a human donor with multiple sclerosis.

The J gene is TRBJ2-3, the V gene TRBV28; 9 bases are a match to TRBD2. Trimming at V came to 2 bases and at J to 4 bases, leaving 16 bases not matched to a gene. The CDR3 consists of 19 residues. CDR1 is MDHEN and CDR2 is SYDVKM in the germline V gene. The CDR3 DNA is TGTGCCAGCAGTTTACCCTTGGCGGGAGGGCCGAAGTCGGCAGATACGCAGTATTTT. Translating gives CASSLPLAGGPKSADTQYF.

The chain uses TRBV7-2 and TRBJ2-7; no clear D gene. V was trimmed by 5 bases and J by 2 bases, leaving 4 bases between them. Germline values: CDR1 SGHTA, CDR2 FQGNSA. The CDR3 covers 11 residues. As DNA, the CDR3 is TGTGCCAGCAGCGACCCCTACGAGCAGTACTTC. Protein product: CASSDPYEQYF.

V and J are TRBV10-3 and TRBJ2-7, with D possibly TRBD2 on 5 matching bases. V was cut by 6 bases and J by 4 bases, with 16 bases left in between. The CDR3 consists of 14 residues. CDR1 and CDR2 from the germline V gene are ENHRY and SYGVKD. The CDR3 DNA reads TGTGCCATCAGGGACGGGGAACTGACATACGAGCAGTACTTC. This encodes CAIRDGELTYEQYF.

The V and J genes are TRBV10-3 and TRBJ1-1, with 7 nucleotides matching TRBD1. CDR3 size: 13 residues. CDR1 is ENHRY, CDR2 SYGVKD, per germline. Trimming cost V 11 bases and J 8 bases; bases outside gene matches: 14. CDR3 DNA sequence: TGTGCCTACGGGGGCGTACAGGGGACCGAAGCTTTCTTT. It is translated as CAYGGVQGTEAFF.

The gene calls are TRBV6-6 and TRBJ1-5; the D is unclear. V was shortened by 4 bases and J by 0 bases, with 7 bases between the two germline ends. CDR3 length equals 14 residues. Germline assignment: CDR1 MNHNY and CDR2 SVGAGI (reference sequence). CDR3 residues: CASSSDNSNQPQHF. The CDR3 nucleotides are TGTGCCAGCAGTTCCGATAATAGCAATCAGCCCCAGCATTTT.

V usage is TRBV6-1 and J usage is TRBJ2-2; 7 bases fit TRBD1. V dropped 5 bases and J dropped 5; count of bases not matched to a gene: 8. In germline, CDR1 is MNHNS, CDR2 SASEGT. This CDR3 is built from 15 residues. The CDR3 here is CASSPGTVITGELFF. CDR3 sequence (DNA): TGTGCCAGCAGTCCGGGGACAGTAATTACCGGGGAGCTGTTTTTT.

V gene TRBV5-4 combines with J gene TRBJ1-1, with D possibly being TRBD1 (5 bases). The CDR3 is 15 residues long. Germline V gene data show CDR1 as SGHNT and CDR2 as YYREEE (reference sequence). V was clipped by 0 bases and J by 11 bases, with 20 bases between them. CDR3 amino acids: CASSLAGTEKTGAFF. The CDR3 nucleotides read TGTGCCAGCAGCTTGGCCGGGACCGAAAAAACGGGGGCTTTCTTT.

The rearrangement links TRBV4-3 to TRBJ2-2; TRBD2 agrees at 9 bases. The V and J ends lost 0 bases and 8 bases, in that order; junction bases with no gene match: 10. Germline CDR1 and CDR2: LGHNA and YSLEER. This CDR3 comprises 17 residues. CDR3 sequence: CASSQDWTSDAGGELFF. CDR3 bases: TGCGCCAGCAGCCAAGATTGGACTAGCGACGCTGGGGGGGAGCTGTTTTTT.

This sequence joins TRBV9 and TRBJ2-3; no definite D call. Germline loops: CDR1 SGDLS, CDR2 YYNGEE. The length of the CDR3 is 12 residues. V lost 2 bases and J 2 bases, leaving 3 bases between the germline ends. This chain's CDR3 is CASSVITDTQYF. For the CDR3, the DNA is TGTGCCAGCAGCGTCATCACAGATACGCAGTATTTT.

This chain connects TRBV7-8 to TRBJ2-5, with D maybe TRBD2 (5 bases). The V gene lost 2 bases and the J gene lost 1 base, with 20 bases spanning the gap. The CDR3 contains 18 residues. CDR1 SGHVS and CDR2 FQNEAQ come from the germline V gene. The CDR3 reads CASSLMLAVSGFQETQYF. Written as DNA, the CDR3 is TGTGCCAGCAGCTTAATGCTAGCCGTCTCGGGCTTCCAAGAGACCCAGTACTTC.